These 2 T cell receptor beta chains share one sample of origin, sequenced in a study of Tregs in tolerant kidney transplant recipients. TCRdb keeps only in-frame clones here, not all; method: immunoSEQ multiplex PCR. The sample yields approximately 69,000 clones, roughly nine tenths seen once. The source material was CD4+ T cells from blood, sampled before the transplant. The receptors originated from a human donor who received a combined kidney and bone marrow transplant.

V usage is TRBV6-1 and J usage is TRBJ2-6, with 7 nucleotides matching TRBD1. The CDR3 has 18 amino acids. V lost 3 bases and J lost 0; bases outside the gene matches: 8. The V gene's germline CDR1 is MNHNS and CDR2 SASEGT. The CDR3 region has the DNA TGTGCCAGCAGTGAGCCGGGACAGAGCTTCTCTGGGGCCAACGTCCTGACTTTC. This gives the protein CASSEPGQSFSGANVLTF.

The J gene is TRBJ2-2, the V gene TRBV5-6, with 7 bases aligning to TRBD1. This CDR3 is built from 16 residues. Trimming cost V 1 base and J 5 bases; bases outside gene matches: 8. The germline CDR1 and CDR2 sequences are SGHDT and YYEEEE. CDR3 in amino acids: CASSLLTTGNTGELFF. CDR3 nucleotides: TGTGCCAGCAGCTTGTTGACGACAGGGAATACCGGGGAGCTGTTTTTT.